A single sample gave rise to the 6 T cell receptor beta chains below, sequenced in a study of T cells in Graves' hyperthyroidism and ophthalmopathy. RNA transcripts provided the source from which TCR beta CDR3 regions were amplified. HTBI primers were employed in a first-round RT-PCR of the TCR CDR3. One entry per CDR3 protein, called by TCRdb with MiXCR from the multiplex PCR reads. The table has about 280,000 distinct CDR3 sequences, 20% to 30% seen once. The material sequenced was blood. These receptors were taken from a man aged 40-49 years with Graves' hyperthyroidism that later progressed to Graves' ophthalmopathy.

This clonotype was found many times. In DNA, the CDR3 is TGTGCCAGCAGCGGCGGACAGGGGGCAAGACAGCCCCAGCATTTT. Translating gives CASSGGQGARQPQHF. This chain links TRBV11-2 with TRBJ1-5, with TRBD1 matching 11 bases. Looked up from germline, CDR1 is SGHAT and CDR2 is FQNNGV. CDR3 size: 15 residues. The ends lost 5 bases at V and 7 bases at J; junction bases unmatched: 7.

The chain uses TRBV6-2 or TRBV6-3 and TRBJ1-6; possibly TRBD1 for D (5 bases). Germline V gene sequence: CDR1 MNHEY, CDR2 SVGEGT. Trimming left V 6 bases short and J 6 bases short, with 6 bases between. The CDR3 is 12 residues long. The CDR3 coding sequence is TGTGCCAGCAGCGACAGTAATTCACCCCTCCACTTT. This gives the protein CASSDSNSPLHF.

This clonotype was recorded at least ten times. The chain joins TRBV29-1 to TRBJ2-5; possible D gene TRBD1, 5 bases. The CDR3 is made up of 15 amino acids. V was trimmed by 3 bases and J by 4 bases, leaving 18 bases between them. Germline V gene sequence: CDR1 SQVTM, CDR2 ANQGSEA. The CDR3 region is CSVEARGSSRETQYF. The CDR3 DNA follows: TGCAGCGTTGAGGCTAGGGGTTCTTCTCGAGAGACCCAGTACTTC.

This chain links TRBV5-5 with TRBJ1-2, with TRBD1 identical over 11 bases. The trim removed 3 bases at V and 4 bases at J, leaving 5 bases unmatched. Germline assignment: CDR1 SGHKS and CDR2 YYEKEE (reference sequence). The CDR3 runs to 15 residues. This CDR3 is CASSSGDRGAYGYTF. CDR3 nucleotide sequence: TGTGCCAGCAGCTCAGGGGACAGGGGGGCCTATGGCTACACCTTC.

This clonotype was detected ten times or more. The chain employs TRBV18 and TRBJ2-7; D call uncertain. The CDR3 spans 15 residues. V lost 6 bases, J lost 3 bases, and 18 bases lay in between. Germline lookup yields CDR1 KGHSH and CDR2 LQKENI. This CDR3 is CASSSNGDTFYEQYF. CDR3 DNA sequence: TGTGCCAGCTCCTCCAACGGTGACACCTTCTACGAGCAGTACTTC.

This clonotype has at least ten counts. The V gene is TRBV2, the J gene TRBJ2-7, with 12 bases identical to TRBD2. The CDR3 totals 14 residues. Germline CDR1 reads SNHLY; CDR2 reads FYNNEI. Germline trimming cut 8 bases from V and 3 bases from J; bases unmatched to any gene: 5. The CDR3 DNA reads TGTGCCAGCTTACTAGCGGGAGGTTACTACGAGCAGTACTTC. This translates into CASLLAGGYYEQYF.